The clone carrying this T cell receptor beta chain was detected many times. Its antigen remains unknown. The CDR3 contains 12 residues. Trimming removed 6 bases from V and 4 bases from J; junction bases left unmatched: 3. This entry is derived from a study of T-cell memory formation after mild COVID-19. About the research overall: The TCR clusters were mostly specific to one donor. Study-wide results and limits: Of the contracting clones, CD4+ ones lay mainly in CM and EM, and CD8+ ones in EMRA.

Constant-segment-primed 5'RACE gave TCR alpha and TCR beta cDNA libraries with sample barcodes and UMIs. MiXCR, run by TCRdb on the 5' RACE reads, gives a single entry per CDR3 protein. The sample contains 100,000 to 130,000 distinct CDR3 sequences, around 15% of which appear only once. The sample taken for sequencing was PBMCs or a T cell subset sorted from them (not recorded which). The V gene is TRBV12-3 or TRBV12-4, the J gene TRBJ2-7; 7 nucleotides agree with TRBD1. The source of this sequence is a man aged 18 to 29 who had mild COVID-19 (a few samples of this study predate the infection). Cell type and time point are not known. DNA for the CDR3: TGTGCCAGCAGCCAGACAGGGTACGAGCAGTACTTC. Protein sequence: CASSQTGYEQYF.